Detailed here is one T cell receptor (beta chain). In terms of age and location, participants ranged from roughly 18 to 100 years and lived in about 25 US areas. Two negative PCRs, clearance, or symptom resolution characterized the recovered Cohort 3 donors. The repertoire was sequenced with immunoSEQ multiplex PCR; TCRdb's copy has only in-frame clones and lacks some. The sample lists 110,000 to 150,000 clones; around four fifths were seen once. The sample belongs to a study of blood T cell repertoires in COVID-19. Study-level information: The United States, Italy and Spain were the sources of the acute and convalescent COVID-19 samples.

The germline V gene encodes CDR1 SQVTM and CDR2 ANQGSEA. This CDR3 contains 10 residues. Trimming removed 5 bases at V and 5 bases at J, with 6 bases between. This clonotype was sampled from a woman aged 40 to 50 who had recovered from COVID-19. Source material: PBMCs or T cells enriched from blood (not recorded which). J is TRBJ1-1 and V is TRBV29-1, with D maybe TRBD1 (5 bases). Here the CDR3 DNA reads TGCAGCGTTTGGACAACTGAAGCTTTCTTT. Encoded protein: CSVWTTEAFF.